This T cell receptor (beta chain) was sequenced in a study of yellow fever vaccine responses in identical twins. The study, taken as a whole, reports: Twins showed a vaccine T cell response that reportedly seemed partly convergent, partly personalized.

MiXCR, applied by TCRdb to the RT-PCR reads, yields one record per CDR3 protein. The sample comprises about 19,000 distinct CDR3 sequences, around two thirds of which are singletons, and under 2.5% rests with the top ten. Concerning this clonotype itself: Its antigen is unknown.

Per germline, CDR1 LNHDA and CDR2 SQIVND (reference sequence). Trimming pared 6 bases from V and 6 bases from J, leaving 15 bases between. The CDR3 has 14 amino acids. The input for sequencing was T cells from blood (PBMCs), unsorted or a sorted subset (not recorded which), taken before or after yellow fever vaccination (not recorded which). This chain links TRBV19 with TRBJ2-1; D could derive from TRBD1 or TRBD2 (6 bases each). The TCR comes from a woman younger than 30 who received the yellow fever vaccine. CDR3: CASREGGGLNEQFF. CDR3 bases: TGTGCCAGTAGGGAAGGAGGGGGGCTCAATGAGCAGTTCTTC.